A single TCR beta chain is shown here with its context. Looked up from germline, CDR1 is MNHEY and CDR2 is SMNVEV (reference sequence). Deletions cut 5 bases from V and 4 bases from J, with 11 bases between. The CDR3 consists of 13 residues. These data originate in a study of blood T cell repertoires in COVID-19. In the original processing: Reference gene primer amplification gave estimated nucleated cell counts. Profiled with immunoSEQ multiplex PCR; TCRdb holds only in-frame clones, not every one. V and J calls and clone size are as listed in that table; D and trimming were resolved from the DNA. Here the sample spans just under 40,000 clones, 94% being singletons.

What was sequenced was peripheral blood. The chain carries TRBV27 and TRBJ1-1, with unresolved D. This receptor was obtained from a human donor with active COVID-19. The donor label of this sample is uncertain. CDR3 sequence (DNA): TGTGCCAGCAGTCCCTGGGAGGGCACTGAAGCTTTCTTT. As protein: CASSPWEGTEAFF.